The T cell receptor beta chain under discussion was sequenced for a study of T cells expressing NK-cell markers. This CDR3 has 15 amino acids. Per the germline V gene, CDR1 is SGHDN and CDR2 is FVKESK. TCRdb reprocessed the 5' RACE reads and stores each CDR3 protein as one record, lacking DNA. Reported are some 140,000 distinct CDR3 sequences; the ten largest clones contain over 35%. Specimen: blood T cells: a sorted CD56 or NKG2C T cell subset, CD4+ or CD8+ T cells, or bulk PBMC T cells (not recorded which). This TCR was recovered from a woman aged 50 to 60 in good health. The V and J genes are TRBV14 and TRBJ1-1; the D call of TRBD1 rests on TCRdb alone, since no DNA is present to check it. The CDR3 region is CASSHYRTENTEAFF.